The entry below describes one TCR beta chain. The target antigen is unknown. Looked up from germline, CDR1 is SGHVS and CDR2 is FQNEAQ. V lost 2 bases, J lost 7 bases, and 15 bases lay in between. CDR3 length equals 15 residues. The source of the sample is a study of T cells after yellow fever vaccination. Findings of the study overall: Primary-vaccination clones mostly resurfaced post-booster (just under 98% CD4, under 90% CD8).

TCRdb called the 5' RACE reads again in MiXCR, with one record for every CDR3 protein. The table shows approximately 110,000 distinct CDR3 sequences, with under 8.5% occurring only once. The V gene is TRBV7-8, the J gene TRBJ1-5; D uncertain. The sequence derives from a man aged 18 to 29 who received the YFV17D yellow fever vaccine. Sequenced here: CD4+ T cells sorted from PBMCs, sampled 10 days after the first yellow fever vaccination. The CDR3 sequence is CASSLFSGPEQPQHF. In DNA, the CDR3 is TGTGCCAGCAGCTTATTTTCGGGCCCCGAACAGCCCCAGCATTTT. The full variable domain, in which reference TRBV7-8 and TRBJ1-5 provide the parts outside the CDR3, is GAGVSQSPRYKVAKRGQDVALRCDPISGHVSLFWYQQALGQGPEFLTYFQNEAQLDKSGLPSDRFFAERPEGSVSTLKIQRTQQEDSAVYLCASSLFSGPEQPQHFGDGTRLSIL.